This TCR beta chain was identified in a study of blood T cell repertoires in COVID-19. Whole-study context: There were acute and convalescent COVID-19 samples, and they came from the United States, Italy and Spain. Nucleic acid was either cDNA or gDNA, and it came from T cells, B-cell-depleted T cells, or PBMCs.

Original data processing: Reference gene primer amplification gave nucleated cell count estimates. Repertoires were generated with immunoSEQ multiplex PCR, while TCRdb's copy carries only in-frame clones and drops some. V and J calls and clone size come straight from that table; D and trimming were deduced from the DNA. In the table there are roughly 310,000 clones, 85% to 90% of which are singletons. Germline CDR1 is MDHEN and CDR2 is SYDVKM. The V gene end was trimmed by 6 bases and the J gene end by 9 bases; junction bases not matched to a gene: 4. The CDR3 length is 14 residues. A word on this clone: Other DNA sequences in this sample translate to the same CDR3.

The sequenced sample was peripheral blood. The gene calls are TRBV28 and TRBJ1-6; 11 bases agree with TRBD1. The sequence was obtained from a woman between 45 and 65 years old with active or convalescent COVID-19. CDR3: CASRPGQGGSPLHF. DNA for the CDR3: TGTGCCAGCAGGCCGGGACAGGGGGGTTCACCCCTCCACTTT. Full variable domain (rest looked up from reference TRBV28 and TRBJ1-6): DVKVTQSSRYLVKRTGEKVFLECVQDMDHENMFWYRQDPGLGLRLIYFSYDVKMKEKGDIPEGYSVSREKKERFSLILESASTNQTSMYLCASRPGQGGSPLHFGNGTRLTVT.